This TCR beta chain came from a study of Tregs in tolerant kidney transplant recipients. Study-level points and caveats: Few patients were studied, so findings need validation in larger groups.

CD4+CD25+CD127- Tregs, CD4+CD25- non-Tregs, CD4 and CD8 cells were sorted. Libraries were prepared by immunoSEQ multiplex PCR; TCRdb keeps only in-frame clonotypes and omits some of them. Of under 300,000 clones in the sample, about 86% were seen once. Worth noting for this clone: The antigen remains unidentified. This sample also contains other DNA sequences that code for the same CDR3.

With 2 bases clipped from V and 4 bases from J, the junction kept 4 bases outside the gene matches. The germline CDR1 and CDR2 sequences are LGHNT and FRNRAP. The CDR3 runs to 14 residues. The sample consisted of CD4+ T cells from blood. This sequence originates from a human donor in good health. J is TRBJ1-1 and V is TRBV12-5; 7 positions match TRBD1. For the CDR3, the DNA is TGTGCTAGTGGTTTGTTACAGGGGAGCACTGAAGCTTTCTTT. Its protein is CASGLLQGSTEAFF.